These 10 T cell receptor beta chains came from one sample sequenced in a study of quantifying T cell responses using KT2 cells. Whole-study context: RNA was reverse transcribed with TCR alpha and beta constant-region primers.

The cDNA 3' end received a ligated oligonucleotide with a UMI. First-round PCR used 3 to 4 cycles and beta primers RC1.1 and RC1.2 covering TRBC1 and TRBC2. TCRdb called the UMI-ligation and nested PCR reads again in MiXCR, with one record for every CDR3 protein. This table holds around 50,000 distinct CDR3 sequences, roughly 10% found once. Input material: PBMCs spiked with cells of the T cell clone KT2. These receptors were obtained from a human donor.

The rearrangement uses TRBV20-1 and TRBJ2-1; 8 bases match TRBD2. CDR3 length: 14 residues. CDR1 and CDR2 (germline): DFQATT, SNEGSKA (reference sequence). The J segment lost 8 bases and the V segment lost 3 bases, leaving 9 bases of the junction unmatched. For the CDR3, the DNA is TGCAGTGCTAGGCTCGGGAGGGTTGGCGATGAGCAGTTCTTC. It translates to CSARLGRVGDEQFF.

Ten or more counts support this clonotype. This rearrangement joins TRBV5-1 to TRBJ2-7, with 8 bases that match TRBD1. This CDR3 has 15 amino acids. Germline CDR1 is SGHRS and CDR2 is YFSETQ. Trimming took 4 bases from V and 2 from J; bases not matched to a gene: 8. The CDR3 is CASSPSGTGPYEQYF. As DNA, the CDR3 is TGCGCCAGCAGCCCATCCGGGACAGGTCCCTACGAGCAGTACTTC.

This clonotype was observed at least ten times. The CDR3 protein is CASSRTGSSLNTGELFF. The CDR3 coding sequence is TGTGCCAGCAGCCGGACAGGGTCCTCGCTGAACACCGGGGAGCTGTTTTTT. The V gene is TRBV6-5, the J gene TRBJ2-2; 8 positions match TRBD1. The ends lost 6 bases at V and 1 base at J; junction bases unmatched: 10. This CDR3 contains 17 residues. Germline-derived CDR1 and CDR2 are MNHEY and SVGAGI.

This chain uses TRBV20-1 with TRBJ2-2; 9 nucleotides match TRBD2. The V gene end was trimmed by 3 bases and the J gene end by 5 bases; junction bases not matched to a gene: 1. CDR3 length: 13 residues. Germline lookup yields CDR1 DFQATT and CDR2 SNEGSKA (reference sequence). CDR3 in DNA: TGCAGTGCTAGCGCGGGAGGGACCGGGGAGCTGTTTTTT. This translates into CSASAGGTGELFF.

This clonotype was detected ten times or more. This sequence joins TRBV5-5 and TRBJ2-7, with 11 bases that match TRBD2. Germline CDR1 reads SGHKS; CDR2 reads YYEKEE (reference sequence). V shed 4 bases, J shed 6 bases, and the junction held 9 bases outside the gene matches. This CDR3 is 15 amino acids long. The CDR3 nucleotides are TGTGCCAGCAGCCCCTTAGCGGGAGGGGACCTCGAGCAGTACTTC. Amino acid sequence: CASSPLAGGDLEQYF. The variable domain in full, completed from reference TRBV5-5 and TRBJ2-7, reads DAGVTQSPTHLIKTRGQQVTLRCSPISGHKSVSWYQQVLGQGPQFIFQYYEKEERGRGNFPDRFSARQFPNYSSELNVNALLLGDSALYLCASSPLAGGDLEQYFGPGTRLTVT.

This clonotype came up a few times. The chain carries TRBV20-1 and TRBJ2-3, with a weak D call TRBD1 (6 bases). CDR3 length equals 11 residues. Germline CDR1 and CDR2: DFQATT and SNEGSKA (reference sequence). Trimming left V 5 bases short and J 8 bases short, with 11 bases between. CDR3 nucleotides: TGCAGTGCTGGGATACAGGGTACGCAGTATTTT. As protein: CSAGIQGTQYF.

The genes are TRBV20-1 and TRBJ2-3, with 8 bases matching TRBD2. This CDR3 comprises 15 residues. V lost 5 bases and J lost 6; bases outside the gene matches: 13. Germline CDR1 and CDR2: DFQATT and SNEGSKA (reference sequence). The CDR3 DNA sequence: TGCAGTGCTGAACCGGGACTAGTAGTTTCCGATACGCAGTATTTT. This sequence encodes CSAEPGLVVSDTQYF.

This clonotype showed up many times. The V and J genes are TRBV5-1 and TRBJ2-5, with D possibly matching TRBD2 (6 bases). The CDR3 is 13 amino acids. The germline V gene has CDR1 SGHRS and CDR2 YFSETQ. The V gene lost 2 bases and the J gene lost 2 bases, with 7 bases spanning the gap. This CDR3 is CASSFGGQETQYF. In DNA, the CDR3 is TGCGCCAGCAGCTTCGGGGGTCAAGAGACCCAGTACTTC.

This clonotype was recorded many times. The V and J genes are TRBV27 and TRBJ1-1; D uncertain. Trimming shortened V by 6 bases and J by 1 base, and 6 bases separated the two germline ends. In germline, CDR1 is MNHEY, CDR2 SMNVEV (reference sequence). The CDR3 sequence is 12 residues long. CDR3 loop: CASRKGNTEAFF. CDR3 in DNA: TGTGCCAGCAGAAAGGGGAACACTGAAGCTTTCTTT.

The gene calls are TRBV11-3 and TRBJ2-7, with 7 bases aligning to TRBD1. Germline V gene sequence: CDR1 SGHNT, CDR2 YENEEA. CDR3 length: 13 residues. V dropped 1 base and J dropped 6; count of bases not matched to a gene: 3. CDR3 DNA: TGTGCCAGCAGCTTAGTGACAGGGCGCGAGCAGTACTTC. It translates to CASSLVTGREQYF.